This is a list of T cell receptor beta chains from one sample in a study of shared clonotypes between healthy human individuals. Only in-frame clones appear in the TCRdb table, and some are missing; sequencing was by immunoSEQ multiplex PCR. The sample includes 650,000 to 800,000 clones, 72% of them seen just once. Material: memory CD4+ T cells sorted from blood. The receptors originated from a woman aged 25 to 39 in good health. Each CDR3 is given with its conserved first and last residue. D genes are given only for firm matches. Not every row has a clone size; where given, it reads once, few, many or a size class.

clone size | J gene | V gene | D gene | CDR3 protein | CDR3 DNA
NA | TRBJ1-1 | TRBV7-9 | TRBD1 | CASSLAAGTGEAFF | TGTGCCAGCAGCTTAGCCGCCGGGACAGGGGAAGCTTTCTTT
few | TRBJ2-1 | TRBV5-1 | TRBD1 | CASSLDSTGYNEQFF | TGCGCCAGCAGCTTGGATTCGACAGGGTACAATGAGCAGTTCTTC
few | TRBJ1-3 | TRBV7-8 | NA | CASSAYRAGNTIYF | TGTGCCAGCAGCGCCTACAGGGCAGGAAACACCATATATTTT
NA | TRBJ2-1 | TRBV5-6 | NA | CASSFAYNEQFF | TGTGCCAGCAGCTTCGCGTACAATGAGCAGTTCTTC
once | TRBJ2-5 | TRBV11-3 | TRBD2 | CASSLGLAGVGEETQYF | TGTGCCAGCAGCTTAGGTCTAGCGGGAGTCGGTGAGGAGACCCAGTACTTC
NA | TRBJ1-1 | TRBV28 | NA | CASKFEWTEAFF | TGTGCCAGCAAGTTTGAATGGACTGAAGCTTTCTTT
NA | TRBJ2-7 | TRBV28 | NA | CASSFGAYEQYF | TGTGCCAGCAGTTTTGGTGCCTACGAGCAGTACTTC
few | TRBJ1-2 | TRBV6-6 | NA | CASCLARDYGYTF | TGTGCCAGCTGTTTAGCTCGGGACTATGGCTACACCTTC
few | TRBJ1-3 | TRBV6-5 | NA | CASSSTRVRGNTIYF | TGTGCCAGCAGTTCCACCAGGGTCCGTGGAAACACCATATATTTT
NA | TRBJ2-7 | TRBV25-1 | NA | CASASYYEQYF | TGTGCCAGCGCGAGCTACTACGAGCAGTACTTC
many | TRBJ2-7 | TRBV5-1 | TRBD1 | CASSPRQGSSYEQYF | TGCGCCAGCAGCCCAAGACAGGGGAGCTCCTACGAGCAGTACTTC
many | TRBJ2-2 | TRBV5-1 | TRBD2 | CASSTGLAGAGELFF | TGCGCCAGCAGCACCGGACTAGCGGGAGCCGGGGAGCTGTTTTTT
NA | TRBJ2-1 | TRBV5-1 | TRBD2 | CASSLDGSGGNNEQFF | TGCGCCAGCAGCTTGGATGGTAGCGGGGGGAACAATGAGCAGTTCTTC
NA | TRBJ2-7 | TRBV4-1 | TRBD2 | CASSQGLAGAKELSYEQYF | TGCGCCAGCAGCCAAGGGCTAGCGGGAGCTAAAGAGCTATCCTACGAGCAGTACTTC
NA | TRBJ1-2 | TRBV7-8 | NA | CASSPRQDYGYTF | TGTGCCAGCAGCCCTCGACAGGACTATGGCTACACCTTC
few | TRBJ1-1 | TRBV19 | TRBD1 | CASTPIQQGLPLRRAFF | TGTGCCAGTACCCCGATACAACAGGGGCTACCTCTTCGAAGGGCTTTCTTT
NA | TRBJ2-1 | TRBV5-1 | TRBD2 | CASSLDSGNHNEQFF | TGCGCCAGCAGCTTGGATAGCGGGAACCACAATGAGCAGTTCTTC
NA | TRBJ2-7 | TRBV5-1 | TRBD1 | CASRPGQGPREQYF | TGCGCCAGCAGGCCAGGACAGGGACCTAGGGAGCAGTACTTC
NA | TRBJ1-1 | TRBV19 | TRBD1 | CASSVDRGGNTEAFF | TGTGCCAGTAGTGTCGACAGGGGGGGGAACACTGAAGCTTTCTTT
NA | TRBJ1-2 | TRBV10-3 | NA | CAMRSGRRENGYTF | TGTGCCATGCGTAGTGGGAGGCGGGAGAATGGCTACACCTTC
NA | TRBJ1-5 | TRBV6-6 | NA | CASSPYRWPQHF | TGTGCCAGCAGTCCATACAGGTGGCCCCAGCATTTT
many | TRBJ1-4 | TRBV2 | NA | CASSDRKGLNEKLFF | TGTGCCAGCAGTGACAGAAAGGGCCTTAATGAAAAACTGTTTTTT